The entry that follows covers one T cell receptor (beta chain) sequence. This sample was taken from a study of blood T cell repertoires in COVID-19. This table comes from immunoSEQ multiplex PCR, and its TCRdb copy is limited to in-frame clones, with some not included. The table shows approximately 69,000 clones, with roughly 82% occurring only once. This sequence originates from a woman over 75 with acute or convalescent COVID-19. The source material was peripheral blood.

The CDR3 region has the DNA TGTGCCAGCAGCACGACTAGCGGGAGGAGGGGTGAGCAGTTCTTC. It is translated as CASSTTSGRRGEQFF. J is TRBJ2-1 and V is TRBV5-8, with 13 positions matching TRBD2. Germline V gives CDR1 SGHTS, CDR2 YDEGEE. V lost 4 bases and J lost 9; bases outside the gene matches: 7. The CDR3 contains 15 residues.